Each of the 26 T cell receptor beta chains below was sequenced from the same sample in a study of cytomegalovirus exposure and HLA in healthy donors. PCR involved 60 Vbeta and 13 Jbeta primers. Generated by immunoSEQ multiplex PCR, the TCRdb table keeps only in-frame clones and is missing some. Counted here are about 160,000 clones, 80% to 85% occurring once; the ten biggest clones make up 7% to 9.5%. Sequenced sample: PBMCs. The receptors were gathered from a male donor in good health and CMV-seropositive.

This clone was detected a few times. The chain carries TRBV6-1 and TRBJ1-5, with 7 bases identical to TRBD1. Unmatched junction bases numbered 5, after V lost 1 base and J lost 2 bases. The CDR3 consists of 16 residues. Per germline, CDR1 MNHNS and CDR2 SASEGT. This CDR3 reads CASSEETGWGNQPQHF. CDR3 sequence (DNA): TGTGCCAGCAGTGAAGAGACAGGGTGGGGCAATCAGCCCCAGCATTTT.

CDR3 in amino acids: CASSPRVEAGNYNEQFF. The CDR3 bases are TGTGCCAGCAGCCCTAGGGTAGAGGCGGGGAACTACAATGAGCAGTTCTTC. The V and J genes are TRBV7-9 and TRBJ2-1; D perhaps matches TRBD2 (6 bases). Trimming pared 5 bases from V and 3 bases from J, leaving 20 bases between. This CDR3 region has 17 residues. In germline, CDR1 is SEHNR, CDR2 FQNEAQ (reference sequence).

This clone has a handful of counts. The chain couples TRBV19 to TRBJ2-1, with 12 positions matching TRBD2. The CDR3 has 16 amino acids. V dropped 6 bases and J dropped 8; count of bases not matched to a gene: 11. Looked up from germline, CDR1 is LNHDA and CDR2 is SQIVND (reference sequence). The CDR3 loop reads CASRRRLAGESHEQFF. The CDR3 region has the DNA TGTGCCAGTAGGAGGAGACTAGCGGGAGAATCTCATGAGCAGTTCTTC.

V is TRBV4-3 and J is TRBJ2-3; 7 nucleotides match TRBD2. The junction had 15 bases not matched to a gene; V was cut back by 2 bases and J by 1 base. Germline CDR1 and CDR2: LGHNA and YSLEER. The CDR3 length is 19 residues. The CDR3 DNA follows: TGCGCCAGCAGCCAAAAAGCGGGGTTATTGGGGACGGGCACAGATACGCAGTATTTT. It encodes CASSQKAGLLGTGTDTQYF.

The J gene is TRBJ1-5, the V gene TRBV6-1, with no clear D. Between the trimmed V and J ends, which lost 2 bases and 0 bases, there was a span of 17 bases. CDR1 and CDR2 (germline): MNHNS, SASEGT. The CDR3 totals 18 residues. Written as DNA, the CDR3 is TGTGCCAGCAGTGAATATTGGAGGGCAGCACTTAGCAATCAGCCCCAGCATTTT. Amino acid sequence: CASSEYWRAALSNQPQHF.

The chain has TRBV5-1 and TRBJ2-5; D may be TRBD1 (5 bases). The CDR3 sequence is 14 residues long. Deletions cut 3 bases from V and 4 bases from J, with 13 bases between. CDR1 is SGHRS, CDR2 YFSETQ, per germline. The CDR3 nucleotides read TGCGCCAGCAGCTCACTCCAGGGCTTAGAGACCCAGTACTTC. Amino acid sequence: CASSSLQGLETQYF.

There are a few counts of this clone. This chain uses TRBV5-4 with TRBJ2-4, with D possibly TRBD2 on 7 matching bases. Germline V lookup: CDR1 SGHNT, CDR2 YYREEE (reference sequence). The CDR3 is 15 residues long. Trimming shortened V by 1 base and J by 2 bases, and 10 bases separated the two germline ends. The CDR3 spells CASSLRGGSKNIQYF. The CDR3, as DNA: TGTGCCAGCAGCTTGAGGGGGGGCTCCAAAAACATTCAGTACTTC.

This clone came up a few times. The chain is built from TRBV6-6 and TRBJ2-7; D unclear. With 2 bases removed from V and 2 bases from J, the gap between germline ends came to 10 bases. The germline V gene has CDR1 MNHNY and CDR2 SVGAGI (reference sequence). There are 14 residues in the CDR3. CDR3 sequence: CASSYLSPTYEQYF. In DNA form, the CDR3 reads TGTGCCAGCAGTTACCTCTCTCCTACCTACGAGCAGTACTTC.

The V gene is TRBV6-6, the J gene TRBJ1-1; unclear D gene. The CDR3 spans 14 residues. CDR1 MNHNY and CDR2 SVGAGI come from the germline V gene (reference sequence). V was pared by 5 bases and J by 1 base, with 11 bases between. This CDR3 reads CASSPRHWNTEAFF. The CDR3 nucleotides read TGTGCCAGCAGTCCCCGACACTGGAACACTGAAGCTTTCTTT.

The chain is built from TRBV10-1 and TRBJ1-1; no definite D call. Deletions cut 6 bases from V and 0 bases from J, with 8 bases between. The length of the CDR3 is 13 residues. CDR1 is WNHNN and CDR2 is SYGVQD in the germline V gene (reference sequence). This chain's CDR3 is CASRQHLNTEAFF. CDR3 bases: TGCGCCAGCAGACAGCATCTGAACACTGAAGCTTTCTTT.

The chain recombines TRBV7-6 with TRBJ1-1, with TRBD1 matching 7 bases. CDR1 SGHVS and CDR2 FNYEAQ come from the germline V gene. V dropped 5 bases and J dropped 1; count of bases not matched to a gene: 10. This CDR3 comprises 16 residues. DNA of the CDR3: TGTGCCAGCAGCCTCGGAGCCGGGACAGCGAACACTGAAGCTTTCTTT. Translated, it gives CASSLGAGTANTEAFF.

V is TRBV7-2 and J is TRBJ2-1, with D tentatively TRBD1 (7 bases). CDR3 length: 16 amino acids. Looked up from germline, CDR1 is SGHTA and CDR2 is FQGNSA. With 4 bases removed from V and 0 bases from J, the gap between germline ends came to 13 bases. CDR3 amino acids: CASSSPGDSSYNEQFF. DNA of the CDR3: TGTGCCAGCAGCTCTCCGGGGGACAGCTCCTACAATGAGCAGTTCTTC.

The J gene is TRBJ2-2, the V gene TRBV14; TRBD1 is a possible D gene (5 bases). Trimming left V 1 base short and J 6 bases short, with 9 bases between. Germline V gene lookup returns CDR1 SGHDN and CDR2 FVKESK. The CDR3 consists of 14 residues. CDR3 in amino acids: CASSQVRGAGELFF. CDR3 nucleotide sequence: TGTGCCAGCAGCCAAGTTAGGGGCGCCGGGGAGCTGTTTTTT.

This clone was recorded a few times. This sequence joins TRBV10-3 and TRBJ1-6; 9 bases line up with TRBD1. The CDR3 is 15 residues long. V trimming: 0 bases; J trimming: 6 bases; junction bases outside the gene matches: 0. Germline assignment: CDR1 ENHRY and CDR2 SYGVKD. Written as DNA, the CDR3 is TGTGCCATCAGTGAGTCGGGACAGGGTAATTCACCCCTCCACTTT. Amino acids: CAISESGQGNSPLHF.

This clone was observed a few times. The chain combines TRBV5-4 with TRBJ2-5; perhaps TRBD2 as D (5 bases). The CDR3 consists of 14 residues. V shed 2 bases and J shed 2 bases, with 10 bases lying between them. CDR1 and CDR2 (germline): SGHNT, YYREEE (reference sequence). The CDR3 region is CASSLDGIQETQYF. CDR3 bases: TGTGCCAGCAGCTTAGACGGGATTCAAGAGACCCAGTACTTC.

Here the CDR3 reads CASRDRGSGQPQHF. CDR3 DNA: TGTGCCAGCCGGGACAGAGGTTCTGGGCAGCCCCAGCATTTT. The rearrangement uses TRBV6-1 and TRBJ1-5, with TRBD1 matching over 7 bases. This CDR3 is built from 14 residues. The J segment lost 7 bases and the V segment lost 8 bases, leaving 11 bases of the junction unmatched. The V gene's germline CDR1 is MNHNS and CDR2 SASEGT.

The chain recombines TRBV7-2 with TRBJ1-5; D possibly corresponds to TRBD1 (5 bases). The germline CDR1 and CDR2 sequences are SGHTA and FQGNSA. The CDR3 consists of 16 residues. Trimming stripped 2 bases from V and 5 bases from J, with 16 bases between. CDR3 nucleotide sequence: TGTGCCAGCAGCTTATTTAGTCAGGGATCGGATCAGCCCCAGCATTTT. Translated: CASSLFSQGSDQPQHF. Drawing the rest from reference TRBV7-2 and TRBJ1-5, the complete variable domain is GAGVSQSPSNKVTEKGKDVELRCDPISGHTALYWYRQSLGQGLEFLIYFQGNSAPDKSGLPSDRFSAERTGGSVSTLTIQRTQQEDSAVYLCASSLFSQGSDQPQHFGDGTRLSIL.

The V and J genes are TRBV5-4 and TRBJ2-5; TRBD2 is a possible D gene (5 bases). The assigned J gene may be wrong: the sequence end matches TRBJ2-7 better. Per germline, CDR1 SGHNT and CDR2 YYREEE (reference sequence). CDR3 length equals 14 residues. Here the CDR3 reads CASSFGLPVNEQYF. As DNA, the CDR3 is TGTGCCAGCAGCTTTGGACTCCCCGTGAACGAGCAGTACTTC.

The chain links TRBV5-1 to TRBJ1-2; 7 bases line up with TRBD1. Trimming at V came to 3 bases and at J to 4 bases, leaving 6 bases not matched to a gene. The CDR3 totals 14 residues. CDR1 SGHRS and CDR2 YFSETQ come from the germline V gene. CDR3 sequence (DNA): TGCGCCAGCAGCTCGTCAGGGGGGAGCTATGGCTACACCTTC. Translating it yields CASSSSGGSYGYTF.

The rearrangement links TRBV7-7 to TRBJ1-4, with 10 bases lining up with TRBD1. Losses at the gene ends were 5 bases for V and 10 bases for J; bases not matched to a gene: 4. Germline CDR1 and CDR2: SSHAT and FNYEAQ (reference sequence). The CDR3 sequence is 13 residues long. The CDR3 sequence: CASSEGTGVKLFF. The CDR3 coding sequence is TGTGCCAGCAGCGAAGGGACAGGGGTAAAACTGTTTTTT.

The chain recombines TRBV7-2 with TRBJ2-7, with unresolved D. The CDR3 covers 13 residues. Germline V gene sequence: CDR1 SGHTA, CDR2 FQGNSA. V was clipped by 1 base and J by 4 bases, with 8 bases between them. CDR3 sequence (DNA): TGTGCCAGCAGCTTAGGTAGTCTGTACGAGCAGTACTTC. Its translation is CASSLGSLYEQYF.

The chain has TRBV7-7 and TRBJ2-3; TRBD2 aligns across 16 bases. V shed 3 bases, J shed 4 bases, and the junction held 1 base outside the gene matches. CDR1 and CDR2 (germline): SSHAT, FNYEAQ (reference sequence). The CDR3 is 16 residues long. CDR3 nucleotide sequence: TGTGCCAGCAGCTTGGGACTAGCGGGGGGGGCAGATACGCAGTATTTT. As protein: CASSLGLAGGADTQYF.

This clone was recorded once. The chain combines TRBV29-1 with TRBJ2-3; the match to TRBD2 covers 12 bases. V lost 2 bases and J lost 4; bases outside the gene matches: 4. This CDR3 is 15 amino acids long. CDR1 and CDR2 (germline): SQVTM, ANQGSEA. This CDR3 reads CSVEFRTSGADTQYF. The CDR3 DNA reads TGCAGCGTTGAATTCCGGACTAGCGGGGCAGATACGCAGTATTTT.

This clone was recorded once. This chain uses TRBV7-8 with TRBJ2-2; TRBD2 aligns across 13 bases. The CDR3 extends over 17 amino acids. Germline trimming cut 3 bases from V and 7 bases from J; bases unmatched to any gene: 8. Germline CDR1 is SGHVS and CDR2 is FQNEAQ. CDR3 region: CASSFGLAGEVGGELFF. As DNA, the CDR3 is TGTGCCAGCAGCTTCGGACTAGCGGGGGAAGTTGGCGGGGAGCTGTTTTTT.

On this clone: One junction end disagrees with the germline gene, perhaps due to a read error. The V and J genes are TRBV29-1 and TRBJ2-7, with TRBD2 as a possible D gene (5 bases). Per germline, CDR1 SQVTM and CDR2 ANQGSEA. This CDR3 comprises 14 residues. This CDR3 is CSVEGLRGSYERYF. CDR3 nucleotides: TGCAGCGTTGAAGGCCTCCGGGGAAGCTACGAGCGGTACTTC.

The chain couples TRBV5-8 to TRBJ1-4; D remains ambiguous. Trimming cost V 2 bases and J 0 bases, with 11 bases left between them. The CDR3 extends over 16 amino acids. Germline CDR1 SGHTS, CDR2 YDEGEE. In DNA form, the CDR3 reads TGTGCCAGCAGCTTTGGCAGTCTCGCAACTAATGAAAAACTGTTTTTT. Translated, it gives CASSFGSLATNEKLFF.